One T cell receptor beta chain is described in this entry. This record belongs to a study of shared clonotypes between healthy human individuals. Input per replicate PCR of unsorted PBMC was roughly 300 ng DNA, corresponding to tens of thousands of T cell genomes. Clones were sequenced by immunoSEQ multiplex PCR, and TCRdb holds only the in-frame ones, with some missing. This sample has about half a million clones, with 65% to 85% found just once. The donor population consisted of healthy HIV-negative adults with no recent acute infections or vaccinations. Without sorting, samples used tens of millions of PBMCs for genomic DNA. This clonotype originated in a woman between 40 and 55 years old in good health. Some clones in this sample may be carry-over from other donors' samples. Specimen: PBMCs.

CDR3 sequence: CSRPGGTEAFF. The CDR3 DNA reads TGCAGTCGCCCAGGAGGCACTGAAGCTTTCTTT. This sequence joins TRBV20-1 and TRBJ1-1; D remains unclear. Germline V gives CDR1 DFQATT, CDR2 SNEGSKA (reference sequence). The CDR3 is 11 amino acids. V was cut by 8 bases and J by 4 bases, with 11 bases left in between.